These 19 T cell receptor beta chains originate from one sample sequenced in a study of low-dose radiotherapy and immunotherapy resistance in tumors. Sample time point: before trial treatment. Primers used for first-strand cDNA, a TRAV- and TRBV-specific set, covered both alpha and beta chains. Amplification of TCRs used a constant-region primer and V-primer adapter for 15 to 25 PCR cycles. TCRdb re-called the reads with MiXCR, one entry per CDR3 protein. The table records around 76,000 distinct CDR3 sequences, around 32% of them present only once. The sequences come from PBMCs, collected before treatment. These receptors originate from a female donor with ovarian cancer.

In its sample, this clonotype was seen many times. The gene calls are TRBV29-1 and TRBJ2-2; D might be TRBD2 (6 bases). Trimming stripped 7 bases from V and 6 bases from J, with 18 bases between. CDR1 SQVTM and CDR2 ANQGSEA come from the germline V gene. This CDR3 is 14 amino acids long. This CDR3 is CSGSSTGSPGELFF. The CDR3, as DNA: TGCAGCGGCTCTTCAACCGGGAGCCCCGGGGAGCTGTTTTTT.

The genes are TRBV19 and TRBJ1-5; tentative D call: TRBD1 (6 bases). The germline V gene encodes CDR1 LNHDA and CDR2 SQIVND (reference sequence). CDR3 length: 14 amino acids. V was pared by 8 bases and J by 4 bases, with 15 bases between. The CDR3 is CASELQGGNQPQHF. The CDR3 DNA sequence: TGTGCCAGTGAATTACAGGGTGGGAATCAGCCCCAGCATTTT.

V gene TRBV28 combines with J gene TRBJ1-4; 7 bases agree with TRBD1. Trimming at V came to 4 bases and at J to 5 bases, leaving 7 bases not matched to a gene. The length of the CDR3 is 15 residues. Germline CDR1 and CDR2: MDHEN and SYDVKM. The CDR3 DNA follows: TGTGCCAGCAGTTGGGGGGACAGAATGAATGAAAAACTGTTTTTT. Amino acid sequence: CASSWGDRMNEKLFF.

This clonotype was counted at least ten times. The chain joins TRBV4-2 to TRBJ2-1, with D maybe TRBD2 (5 bases). The V end was cut by 3 bases, the J end by 4 bases, with 7 bases between. From germline, CDR1 is LGHNA and CDR2 YNFKEQ. The CDR3 is 13 amino acids. CDR3 bases: TGTGCCAGCAGCCAGGGGAGTTACAATGAGCAGTTCTTC. Protein sequence: CASSQGSYNEQFF.

This chain links TRBV6-2 or TRBV6-3 with TRBJ2-5; 7 bases map to TRBD2. This CDR3 is built from 16 residues. The V gene's germline CDR1 is MNHEY and CDR2 SVGEGT. V lost 2 bases and J lost 3; bases outside the gene matches: 9. DNA for the CDR3: TGTGCCAGCAGTTACCGGTTTGGGGCGGGAGAAGAGACCCAGTACTTC. It specifies CASSYRFGAGEETQYF.

This clonotype appeared a few times. The chain links TRBV28 to TRBJ2-3; either TRBD1 or TRBD2 may supply D (5 bases each). The CDR3 spans 16 residues. Germline V gene lookup returns CDR1 MDHEN and CDR2 SYDVKM. V was cut by 5 bases and J by 1 base, with 16 bases left in between. In DNA form, the CDR3 reads TGTGCCAGCAGTCCCCTCGGGGCGGCCCGCACAGATACGCAGTATTTT. Its translation: CASSPLGAARTDTQYF.

The V call is TRBV19, the J call TRBJ2-7; 7 bases match TRBD1. Germline trimming cut 5 bases from V and 0 bases from J; bases unmatched to any gene: 7. CDR1 LNHDA and CDR2 SQIVND come from the germline V gene (reference sequence). There are 15 residues in the CDR3. The CDR3 loop is CASSLRDSTSYEQYF. For the CDR3, the DNA is TGTGCCAGTAGTCTCCGGGACAGCACCTCCTACGAGCAGTACTTC.

This clonotype has ten or more counts. The chain links TRBV3-1 to TRBJ1-2; D gene unclear. The CDR3 is 13 residues long. Trimming removed 4 bases from V and 8 bases from J, with 14 bases in between. Per germline, CDR1 LGHDT and CDR2 YNNKEL (reference sequence). CDR3 DNA: TGTGCCAGCAGCCTAAGTGGTGAGGGCGGCTACACCTTC. This sequence encodes CASSLSGEGGYTF.

The rearrangement joins TRBV19 to TRBJ2-2; possibly TRBD2 for D (6 bases). Germline V lookup: CDR1 LNHDA, CDR2 SQIVND (reference sequence). V lost 10 bases and J lost 2, with 11 bases in between. The CDR3 totals 13 residues. CDR3 region: CAIRDLNTGELFF. CDR3 DNA: TGTGCCATCCGGGACTTAAACACCGGGGAGCTGTTTTTT.

A few counts support this clonotype. V usage is TRBV5-1 and J usage is TRBJ1-2; D gene unclear. Trimming left V 0 bases short and J 2 bases short, with 8 bases between. CDR1 is SGHRS and CDR2 is YFSETQ in the germline V gene. The CDR3 spans 14 residues. For the CDR3, the DNA is TGCGCCAGCAGCTTGGAACGGACGAACTATGGCTACACCTTC. This gives the protein CASSLERTNYGYTF.

CDR3 region: CAGGYAGLETQYF. In nucleotides, the CDR3 is TGTGCCGGAGGGTACGCCGGCCTGGAGACCCAGTACTTC. The rearrangement links TRBV5-8 to TRBJ2-5, with a possible D match to TRBD2 (6 bases). The CDR3 sequence is 13 residues long. Trimming shortened V by 10 bases and J by 5 bases, and 18 bases separated the two germline ends. CDR1 and CDR2 (germline): SGHTS, YDEGEE. The whole variable domain, filled in from reference TRBV5-8 and TRBJ2-5, reads EAGVTQSPTHLIKTRGQQATLRCSPISGHTSVYWYQQALGLGLQFLLWYDEGEERNRGNFPPRFSGRQFPNYSSELNVNALELEDSALYLCAGGYAGLETQYFGPGTRLLVL.

V usage is TRBV20-1 and J usage is TRBJ2-1, with 9 nucleotides matching TRBD2. CDR1 is DFQATT, CDR2 SNEGSKA, per germline (reference sequence). The CDR3 is made up of 15 amino acids. The CDR3 nucleotides read TGCGGCGCTCTTAGCGGGAGAACTAGTGGGAATGAGCAGTTCTTC. It codes for CGALSGRTSGNEQFF.

In this sample, this clonotype turned up many times. This chain links TRBV12-3 or TRBV12-4 with TRBJ1-2, with D unresolved. The CDR3 has 15 residues. Trimming cost V 5 bases and J 0 bases, with 13 bases left between them. CDR3 nucleotide sequence: TGTGCCAGCAGTAAGGACGGGAGAGCTAACTATGGCTACACCTTC. Amino acids: CASSKDGRANYGYTF.

This clonotype was counted many times. The chain employs TRBV5-1 and TRBJ2-7, with 8 bases that match TRBD2. After removal of 2 bases from V and 2 bases from J, the junction contained 12 bases not matched to a gene. This CDR3 has 17 residues. Germline CDR1 and CDR2: SGHRS and YFSETQ. CDR3 DNA sequence: TGCGCCAGCAGCTTTGTTTCACCCTGGGGACTAGCCTACGAGCAGTACTTC. Its protein product is CASSFVSPWGLAYEQYF.

The J gene is TRBJ1-5, the V gene TRBV2; 10 bases fit TRBD1. V lost 6 bases to trimming and J lost 6 bases; unmatched junction nucleotides: 14. CDR3 length: 17 amino acids. From germline, CDR1 is SNHLY and CDR2 FYNNEI. In DNA form, the CDR3 reads TGTGCCAGCAGGGCCGGGACAGGGGAGAGGGAGCGTCAGCCCCAGCATTTT. Its translation: CASRAGTGERERQPQHF.

This clonotype was seen repeatedly, ten times or more. The chain uses TRBV2 and TRBJ2-2; TRBD1 matches 9 bases. CDR1 and CDR2 from the germline V gene are SNHLY and FYNNEI. This CDR3 region has 16 residues. After removal of 4 bases from V and 3 bases from J, the junction contained 6 bases not matched to a gene. Here the CDR3 reads CASSAFWDRDTGELFF. CDR3 in DNA: TGTGCCAGCAGTGCATTTTGGGACAGGGACACCGGGGAGCTGTTTTTT.

The V gene is TRBV6-1, the J gene TRBJ2-5; 8 nucleotides line up with TRBD2. Per the germline V gene, CDR1 is MNHNS and CDR2 is SASEGT. The CDR3 has 16 residues. V shed 3 bases and J 5 bases; nucleotides not matched to a gene: 11. The CDR3 bases are TGTGCCAGCAGTGAGCGAAGGGGACTAGAGGGCGAGACCCAGTACTTC. This translates into CASSERRGLEGETQYF.

This clonotype was observed many times. This rearrangement joins TRBV5-1 to TRBJ1-4; D gene unclear. The CDR3 spans 16 residues. Trimming pared 2 bases from V and 5 bases from J, leaving 16 bases between. Per the germline V gene, CDR1 is SGHRS and CDR2 is YFSETQ. This chain's CDR3 is CASSLEQFGSNEKLFF. The CDR3 bases are TGCGCCAGCAGCTTAGAGCAGTTTGGATCCAATGAAAAACTGTTTTTT.

This clonotype was detected many times. The rearrangement joins TRBV5-6 to TRBJ2-3; a weak D match, TRBD2 (6 bases). There are 14 residues in the CDR3. Germline lookup yields CDR1 SGHDT and CDR2 YYEEEE. The V and J ends lost 6 bases and 4 bases respectively, with 15 bases between them. CDR3 DNA: TGTGCCAGCACCCTCGGAGGGTATTCAGATACGCAGTATTTT. Its protein is CASTLGGYSDTQYF.